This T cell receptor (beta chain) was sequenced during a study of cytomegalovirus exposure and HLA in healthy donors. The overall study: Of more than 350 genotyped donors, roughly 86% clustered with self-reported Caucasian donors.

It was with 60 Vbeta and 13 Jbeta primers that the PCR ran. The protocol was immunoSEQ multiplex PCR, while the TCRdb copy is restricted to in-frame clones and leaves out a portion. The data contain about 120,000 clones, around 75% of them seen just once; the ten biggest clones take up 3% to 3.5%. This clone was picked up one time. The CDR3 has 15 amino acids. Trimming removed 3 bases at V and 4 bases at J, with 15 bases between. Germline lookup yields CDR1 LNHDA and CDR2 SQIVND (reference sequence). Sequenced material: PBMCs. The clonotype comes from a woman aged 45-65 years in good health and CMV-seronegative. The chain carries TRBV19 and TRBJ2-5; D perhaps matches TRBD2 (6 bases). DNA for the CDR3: TGTGCCAGTAGTATGCAGGGTGCGGGGCGAGAGACCCAGTACTTC. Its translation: CASSMQGAGRETQYF.